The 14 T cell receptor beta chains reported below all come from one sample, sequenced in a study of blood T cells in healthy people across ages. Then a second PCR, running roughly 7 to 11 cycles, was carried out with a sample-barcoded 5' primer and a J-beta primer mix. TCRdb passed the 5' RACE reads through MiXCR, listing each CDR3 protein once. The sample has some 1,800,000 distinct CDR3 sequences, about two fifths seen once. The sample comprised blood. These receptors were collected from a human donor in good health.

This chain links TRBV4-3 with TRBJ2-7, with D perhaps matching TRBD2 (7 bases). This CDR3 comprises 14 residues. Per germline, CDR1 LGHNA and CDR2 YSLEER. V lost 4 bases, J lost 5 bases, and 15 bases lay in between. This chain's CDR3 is CASSPLGGGNEQYF. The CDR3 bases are TGCGCCAGCAGCCCCTTAGGGGGGGGGAACGAGCAGTACTTC.

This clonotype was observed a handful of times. CDR3 in amino acids: CSVEDSQGLSYEQYF. The DNA of the CDR3 is TGCAGCGTTGAAGATAGCCAGGGACTGTCCTACGAGCAGTACTTC. The chain is built from TRBV29-1 and TRBJ2-7; tentatively, D is TRBD2 (6 bases). The CDR3 is made up of 15 amino acids. Germline CDR1 and CDR2: SQVTM and ANQGSEA. Trimming removed 0 bases from V and 1 base from J, with 13 bases in between.

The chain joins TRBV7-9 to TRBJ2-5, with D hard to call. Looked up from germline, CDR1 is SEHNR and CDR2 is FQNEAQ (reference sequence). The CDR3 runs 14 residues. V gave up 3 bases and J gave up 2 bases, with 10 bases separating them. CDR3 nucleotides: TGTGCCAGCAGCTTTATGACACCTCAAGAGACCCAGTACTTC. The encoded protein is CASSFMTPQETQYF.

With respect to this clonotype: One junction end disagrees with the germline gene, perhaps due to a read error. The DNA for the CDR3 is TGTGCCAGCAACGTACAGGGGTTGAACACTGAAGCTTTCTTT. This gives the protein CASNVQGLNTEAFF. The chain combines TRBV9 with TRBJ1-1, with TRBD1 matching over 7 bases. CDR3 length equals 14 residues. Germline loops: CDR1 SGDLS, CDR2 YYNGEE.

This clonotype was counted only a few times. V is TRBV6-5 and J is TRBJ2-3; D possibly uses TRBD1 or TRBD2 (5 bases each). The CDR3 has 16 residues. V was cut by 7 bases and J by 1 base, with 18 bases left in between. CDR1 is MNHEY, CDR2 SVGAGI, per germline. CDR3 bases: TGTGCCAGCACCTCTCGGGACCCCTGGGGCACAGATACGCAGTATTTT. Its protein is CASTSRDPWGTDTQYF.

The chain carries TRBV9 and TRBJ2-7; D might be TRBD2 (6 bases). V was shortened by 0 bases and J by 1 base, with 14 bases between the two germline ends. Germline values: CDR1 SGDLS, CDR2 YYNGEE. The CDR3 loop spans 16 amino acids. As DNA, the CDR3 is TGTGCCAGCAGCGTAGGTGGAGGGGCAGAGTCCTACGAGCAGTACTTC. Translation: CASSVGGGAESYEQYF.

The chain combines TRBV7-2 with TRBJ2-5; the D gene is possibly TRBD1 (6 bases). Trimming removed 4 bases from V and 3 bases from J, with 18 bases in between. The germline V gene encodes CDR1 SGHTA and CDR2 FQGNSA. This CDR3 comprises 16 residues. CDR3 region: CASSSANYAGEETQYF. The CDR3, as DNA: TGTGCCAGCAGCTCCGCCAACTATGCAGGGGAAGAGACCCAGTACTTC.

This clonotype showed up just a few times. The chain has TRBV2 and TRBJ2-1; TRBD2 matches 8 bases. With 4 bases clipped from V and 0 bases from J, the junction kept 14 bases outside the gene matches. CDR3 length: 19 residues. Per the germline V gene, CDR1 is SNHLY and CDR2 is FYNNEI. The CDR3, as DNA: TGTGCCAGCAGTGCGGGAATGGGACGGGGGGGAGTCTCCTACAATGAGCAGTTCTTC. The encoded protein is CASSAGMGRGGVSYNEQFF.

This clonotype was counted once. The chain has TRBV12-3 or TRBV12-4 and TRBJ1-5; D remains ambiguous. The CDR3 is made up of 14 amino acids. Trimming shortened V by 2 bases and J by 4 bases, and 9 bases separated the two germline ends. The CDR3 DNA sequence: TGTGCCAGCAGTTTAACAAAACCTAATCAGCCCCAGCATTTT. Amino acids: CASSLTKPNQPQHF.

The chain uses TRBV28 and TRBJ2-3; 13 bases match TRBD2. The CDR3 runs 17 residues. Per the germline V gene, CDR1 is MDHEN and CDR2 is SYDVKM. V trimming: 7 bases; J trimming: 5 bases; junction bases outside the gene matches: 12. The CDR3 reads CASISRPGLAGRDTQYF. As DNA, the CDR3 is TGTGCCAGCATCTCAAGGCCGGGACTAGCGGGGAGAGATACGCAGTATTTT.

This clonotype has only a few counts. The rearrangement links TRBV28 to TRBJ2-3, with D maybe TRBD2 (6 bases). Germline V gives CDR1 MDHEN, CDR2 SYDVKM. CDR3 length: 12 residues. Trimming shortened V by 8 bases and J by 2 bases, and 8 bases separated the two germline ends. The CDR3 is CASGGNTDTQYF. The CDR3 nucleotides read TGTGCCAGCGGCGGGAACACAGATACGCAGTATTTT. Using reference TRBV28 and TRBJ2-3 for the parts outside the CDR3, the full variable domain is DVKVTQSSRYLVKRTGEKVFLECVQDMDHENMFWYRQDPGLGLRLIYFSYDVKMKEKGDIPEGYSVSREKKERFSLILESASTNQTSMYLCASGGNTDTQYFGPGTRLTVL.

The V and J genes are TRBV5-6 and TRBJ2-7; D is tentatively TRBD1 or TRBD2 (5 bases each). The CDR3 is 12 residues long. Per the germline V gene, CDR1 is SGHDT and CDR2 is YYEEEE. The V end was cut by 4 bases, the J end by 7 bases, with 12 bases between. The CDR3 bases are TGTGCCAGCAGCCACTCTGAGGGGGAGCAGTACTTC. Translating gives CASSHSEGEQYF.

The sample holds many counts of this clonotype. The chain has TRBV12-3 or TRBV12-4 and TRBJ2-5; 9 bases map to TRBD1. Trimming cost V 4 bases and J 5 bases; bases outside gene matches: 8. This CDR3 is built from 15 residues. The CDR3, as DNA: TGTGCCAGCAGTTGGTACAGGGGGCGCAGGGAGACCCAGTACTTC. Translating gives CASSWYRGRRETQYF.

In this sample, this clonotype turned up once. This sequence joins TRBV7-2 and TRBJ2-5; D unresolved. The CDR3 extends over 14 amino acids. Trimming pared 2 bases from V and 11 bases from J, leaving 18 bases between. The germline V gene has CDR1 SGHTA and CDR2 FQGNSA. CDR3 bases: TGTGCCAGCAGCTTACGCGACGGCCGTAATGAGCAGTACTTC. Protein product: CASSLRDGRNEQYF.